These 3 T cell receptor beta chains were all obtained from the same sample, sequenced in a study of control samples from healthy donors and cancer patients. Measured with immunoSEQ multiplex PCR; TCRdb has only the in-frame clones, and not every one. The data show over 150,000 clones, 90% to 95% seen once. The sequenced material came from blood. Every receptor here comes from a man aged 18 to 35 in good health.

V and J are TRBV14 and TRBJ1-6; D is unresolved. From germline, CDR1 is SGHDN and CDR2 FVKESK. The CDR3 is 14 residues long. V lost 5 bases and J lost 8, with 13 bases in between. CDR3 in amino acids: CASSTVSLDSPLHF. The CDR3 bases are TGTGCCAGCAGCACCGTTTCATTGGATTCACCCCTCCACTTT. The full variable domain, completed using reference TRBV14 and TRBJ1-6, is EAGVTQFPSHSVIEKGQTVTLRCDPISGHDNLYWYRRVMGKEIKFLLHFVKESKQDESGMPNNRFLAERTGGTYSTLKVQPAELEDSGVYFCASSTVSLDSPLHFGNGTRLTVT.

The chain links TRBV21-1 to TRBJ2-3; the table names TRBD2, a call not compared with the DNA. TRBV21-1 constitutes a pseudogene. The CDR3 totals 15 residues. The CDR3, as DNA: TGTGCCAGCACCAAACTAGCGGGGGAGGGAGATACGCAGTATTTT. Translating gives CASTKLAGEGDTQYF.

This chain links TRBV27 with TRBJ1-6; 7 bases are shared with TRBD1. In germline, CDR1 is MNHEY, CDR2 SMNVEV (reference sequence). V trimming: 5 bases; J trimming: 10 bases; junction bases outside the gene matches: 11. The CDR3 totals 15 residues. CDR3 residues: CASSERQGGGSPLHF. CDR3 nucleotide sequence: TGTGCCAGCAGTGAGAGACAGGGCGGAGGATCACCCCTCCACTTT.